These 20 T cell receptor beta chains were all obtained from the same sample, sequenced in a study of blood T cell repertoires in COVID-19. Profiled with immunoSEQ multiplex PCR; TCRdb holds only in-frame clones, not every one. The data show 30,000 to 45,000 clones, about 80% seen once. The sample was peripheral blood. These receptors all come from a man aged 60 to 75 with active COVID-19.

This clone was seen just once. The V call is TRBV3-1 (or the pseudogene TRBV3-2), the J call TRBJ2-1; 7 bases align to TRBD2. The CDR3 extends over 15 amino acids. The V segment lost 4 bases and the J segment 0 bases; nucleotides outside the gene matches: 3. Germline loops: CDR1 LGHDT, CDR2 YNNKEL (reference sequence). The CDR3 protein is CASSLRDYSYNEQFF. As DNA, the CDR3 is TGTGCCAGCAGCCTCCGGGACTACTCCTACAATGAGCAGTTCTTC.

This sequence joins TRBV6-5 and TRBJ1-1, with 8 nucleotides matching TRBD1. CDR1 MNHEY and CDR2 SVGAGI come from the germline V gene. The CDR3 contains 14 residues. With V trimmed by 7 bases and J by 4 bases, 8 bases remained unmatched. The CDR3 DNA reads TGTGCCAGCACCAGGACAGGGTTGGGCACTGAAGCTTTCTTT. This gives the protein CASTRTGLGTEAFF.

J is TRBJ2-3 and V is TRBV5-1; tentatively, D is TRBD1 (5 bases). The germline V and J ends were trimmed by 2 bases and 5 bases, with 9 bases remaining between them. In germline, CDR1 is SGHRS, CDR2 YFSETQ. The CDR3 is 13 amino acids. This CDR3 reads CASSLQERDTQYF. As DNA, the CDR3 is TGCGCCAGCAGCTTACAGGAGAGAGATACGCAGTATTTT.

This chain joins TRBV4-3 and TRBJ1-1, with 7 bases fitting TRBD1. Losses at the gene ends were 1 base for V and 11 bases for J; bases not matched to a gene: 10. CDR1 and CDR2 from the germline V gene are LGHNA and YSLEER. This CDR3 is built from 14 residues. The CDR3: CASSQGQGQNEAFF. The CDR3, as DNA: TGCGCCAGCAGCCAAGGACAGGGCCAGAACGAGGCTTTCTTT.

The V gene is TRBV7-3, the J gene TRBJ1-1, with 7 bases aligning to TRBD1. J was trimmed by 0 bases and V by 5 bases; bases with no gene match: 0. This CDR3 contains 13 residues. Per germline, CDR1 SGHTA and CDR2 FQGTGA. CDR3 DNA: TGTGCCAGCAGCGGGACAGTGAACACTGAAGCTTTCTTT. It codes for CASSGTVNTEAFF.

V is TRBV18 and J is TRBJ1-1, with D unresolved. The CDR3 length is 13 residues. The germline gives CDR1 KGHSH, CDR2 LQKENI. V was shortened by 1 base and J by 2 bases, with 5 bases between the two germline ends. The CDR3, as DNA: TGTGCCAGCTCACCACAGCGTAACACTGAAGCTTTCTTT. It encodes CASSPQRNTEAFF.

V usage is TRBV19 and J usage is TRBJ1-2, with TRBD1 identical over 7 bases. V lost 10 bases to trimming and J lost 5 bases; unmatched junction nucleotides: 7. The CDR3 is 12 amino acids. Per the germline V gene, CDR1 is LNHDA and CDR2 is SQIVND (reference sequence). CDR3 amino acids: CATYDRVYGYTF. CDR3 DNA sequence: TGTGCCACCTACGACAGGGTGTATGGCTACACCTTC.

This clone appeared a single time. The chain links TRBV18 to TRBJ1-2; D ambiguous. This CDR3 region has 16 residues. Germline loops: CDR1 KGHSH, CDR2 LQKENI. The V and J ends lost 2 bases and 6 bases respectively, with 19 bases between them. The CDR3 nucleotides are TGTGCCAGCTCACCATCCACCCCGTCAGCAGGCGATGGCTACACCTTC. This gives the protein CASSPSTPSAGDGYTF.

The chain uses TRBV11-1 and TRBJ1-1; the D gene is possibly TRBD1 (5 bases). The germline gives CDR1 SGHAT, CDR2 FQDESV (reference sequence). This CDR3 has 14 amino acids. V was pared by 4 bases and J by 4 bases, with 13 bases between. CDR3: CASSSSADSTEAFF. The CDR3 DNA sequence: TGTGCCAGCAGCTCCAGCGCTGACAGCACTGAAGCTTTCTTT.

This clone appeared a single time. The chain links TRBV6-1 to TRBJ1-2, with D unresolved. The CDR3 has 16 amino acids. CDR1 is MNHNS, CDR2 SASEGT, per germline. Deletions cut 4 bases from V and 5 bases from J, with 20 bases between. Here the CDR3 DNA reads TGTGCCAGCAGTGCTCTAGTGACCGGGTTAACTTATGGCTACACCTTC. Translating it yields CASSALVTGLTYGYTF.

This rearrangement joins TRBV19 to TRBJ1-2; D is possibly TRBD1 (5 bases). V lost 0 bases and J 5 bases, leaving 16 bases between the germline ends. The CDR3 spans 16 residues. Looked up from germline, CDR1 is LNHDA and CDR2 is SQIVND (reference sequence). The CDR3 loop reads CASSIDLAGIEYGYTF. CDR3 coding DNA: TGTGCCAGTAGTATAGATCTCGCAGGGATAGAATATGGCTACACCTTC.

The chain carries TRBV5-1 and TRBJ1-5; 7 positions agree with TRBD1. CDR3 size: 15 residues. V shed 0 bases and J 4 bases; nucleotides not matched to a gene: 4. The germline V gene encodes CDR1 SGHRS and CDR2 YFSETQ. CDR3 coding DNA: TGCGCCAGCAGCTTGGAAGGGGGCTGGAATCAGCCCCAGCATTTT. This encodes CASSLEGGWNQPQHF.

V and J are TRBV6-1 and TRBJ1-5, with TRBD1 matching 7 bases. Germline CDR1 is MNHNS and CDR2 is SASEGT. J was trimmed by 7 bases and V by 2 bases; bases with no gene match: 5. CDR3 size: 14 residues. The chain's CDR3 is CASSERGLLQPQHF. Here the CDR3 DNA reads TGTGCCAGCAGTGAAAGGGGGCTTTTACAGCCCCAGCATTTT.

This clone was picked up one time. This chain links TRBV24-1 with TRBJ1-1; D call uncertain. V lost 4 bases and J 5 bases, leaving 7 bases between the germline ends. Germline CDR1 reads KGHDR; CDR2 reads SFDVKD. The CDR3 totals 12 residues. The DNA of the CDR3 is TGTGCCACCAGTGAGGCCGGGACTGAAGCTTTCTTT. Its protein is CATSEAGTEAFF.

The chain uses TRBV7-6 and TRBJ2-7; 7 bases align to TRBD2. The germline gives CDR1 SGHVS, CDR2 FNYEAQ. CDR3 length: 15 residues. The junction had 11 bases not matched to a gene; V was cut back by 6 bases and J by 3 bases. The CDR3 DNA sequence: TGTGCCAGCAGTAACGGGCTAGCGGACATCTACGAGCAGTACTTC. This gives the protein CASSNGLADIYEQYF.

Only one count was recorded for this clone. The gene calls are TRBV20-1 and TRBJ2-7; 11 bases align to TRBD1. V shed 5 bases and J 10 bases; nucleotides not matched to a gene: 7. The germline V gene encodes CDR1 DFQATT and CDR2 SNEGSKA (reference sequence). CDR3 length: 12 residues. CDR3 nucleotides: TGCAGTGCTGGTGGGACAGGGGGTTTACAGTACTTC. It yields the protein CSAGGTGGLQYF.

This rearrangement joins TRBV7-9 to TRBJ2-2; 10 bases map to TRBD1. Germline V gives CDR1 SEHNR, CDR2 FQNEAQ (reference sequence). The trim removed 0 bases at V and 7 bases at J, leaving 8 bases unmatched. The CDR3 extends over 17 amino acids. CDR3 protein: CASSLAPGQGSNGELFF. In DNA form, the CDR3 reads TGTGCCAGCAGCTTAGCCCCGGGACAGGGGTCCAACGGGGAGCTGTTTTTT.

The chain has TRBV29-1 and TRBJ1-1; D possibly corresponds to TRBD1 (6 bases). From germline, CDR1 is SQVTM and CDR2 ANQGSEA. Trimming stripped 4 bases from V and 8 bases from J, with 8 bases between. The CDR3 runs to 10 residues. CDR3 nucleotide sequence: TGCAGCGTTGGGACAGTGGAAGCTTTCTTT. It codes for CSVGTVEAFF. Using reference TRBV29-1 and TRBJ1-1 for the parts outside the CDR3, the full variable domain is SAVISQKPSRDICQRGTSLTIQCQVDSQVTMMFWYRQQPGQSLTLIATANQGSEATYESGFVIDKFPISRPNLTFSTLTVSNMSPEDSSIYLCSVGTVEAFFGQGTRLTVV.

This clone appeared a few times. J is TRBJ2-3 and V is TRBV5-4; TRBD1 matches 8 bases. Losses at the gene ends were 0 bases for V and 6 bases for J; bases not matched to a gene: 3. Per germline, CDR1 SGHNT and CDR2 YYREEE (reference sequence). This CDR3 is 14 amino acids long. In DNA, the CDR3 is TGTGCCAGCAGCTTGGGGGACAGGAAGGATACGCAGTATTTT. The encoded protein is CASSLGDRKDTQYF.

This clone appeared once. The chain uses TRBV4-3 and TRBJ2-7; TRBD2 matches at 12 bases. Unmatched junction bases numbered 4, after V lost 0 bases and J lost 7 bases. The length of the CDR3 is 15 residues. Per germline, CDR1 LGHNA and CDR2 YSLEER. The CDR3 bases are TGCGCCAGCAGCCAAGAAGTGACTAGCGGGAGTGAGCAGTACTTC. Its protein product is CASSQEVTSGSEQYF.